Listed below are T cell receptor beta chains from one sample, sequenced in a study of cytomegalovirus exposure and HLA in healthy donors. The assay was immunoSEQ multiplex PCR, and TCRdb's table has in-frame clones only and misses some. This table has about 330,000 clones, 75% to 90% appearing once. The sequenced sample was PBMCs. The source is a woman aged 25 to 39 in good health and CMV-seropositive. Each CDR3 is given with its conserved first and last residue.

V: TRBV5-6
J: TRBJ2-7
CDR3: CASSLELALGEQYF

V: TRBV10-3
J: TRBJ1-1
CDR3: CAISAGDLNTEAFF

V: TRBV30
J: TRBJ1-1
CDR3: CAWTGGLNTEAFF

V: TRBV10-3
J: TRBJ2-1
CDR3: CAISDALEQFF

V: TRBV29-1
J: TRBJ2-5
CDR3: CSVGDRGETQYF

V: TRBV5-4
J: TRBJ2-1
CDR3: CASSTAGKGKDNEQFF

V: TRBV6-6
J: TRBJ1-5
CDR3: CASREGQFSNQPQHF

V: TRBV18
J: TRBJ2-3
CDR3: CASSPRLWDGGTDTQYF

V: TRBV19
J: TRBJ2-7
CDR3: CASSTGGYEQYF

V: TRBV6-5
J: TRBJ2-7
CDR3: CASSPWTALVYEQYF

V: TRBV6-5
J: TRBJ2-2
CDR3: CASVVSGSGGELFF

V: TRBV5-4
J: TRBJ1-4
CDR3: CASSSLGEEKLFF

V: TRBV9
J: TRBJ1-5
CDR3: CASSEGGHPNQPQHF

V: TRBV7-2
J: TRBJ1-6
CDR3: CASSLAYRGRENSPLHF

V: TRBV30
J: TRBJ1-2
CDR3: CAWMGDRDANYGYTF

V: TRBV28
J: TRBJ1-2
CDR3: CASRALDGYTF

V: TRBV30
J: TRBJ1-1
CDR3: CAWTPYMNTEAFF

V: TRBV10-1
J: TRBJ2-7
CDR3: CASSGLAGGTYEQYF

V: TRBV19
J: TRBJ1-2
CDR3: CASSMGTVYPGYTF

V: TRBV30
J: TRBJ1-2
CDR3: CAWSVRGPGYGYTF

V: TRBV6-1
J: TRBJ1-2
CDR3: CASSEFGQGAKGYTF